This paragraph covers one T cell receptor (beta chain) sequence. Its antigen is unidentified. These data originate in a study of cytomegalovirus exposure and HLA in healthy donors. The CDR3 contains 11 residues. Per germline, CDR1 SGHKS and CDR2 YYEKEE (reference sequence). Trimming left V 1 base short and J 6 bases short, with 4 bases between. Overall study results and limits: In an earlier analysis, about 87% or about 30%: the productive usage of most TCR beta V segments.

Healthy donors of bone marrow made up the group. PCR was performed using 60 Vbeta and 13 Jbeta primers. Only in-frame clones appear in the TCRdb table, and some are missing; sequencing was by immunoSEQ multiplex PCR. The sample totals tens of thousands of clones. The sample was PBMCs. The rearrangement joins TRBV5-5 to TRBJ1-1; D is uncertain. The TCR was taken from a woman in her thirties in good health and CMV-seropositive. This CDR3 reads CASSLRAEAFF. The CDR3 DNA is TGTGCCAGCAGCTTGAGAGCTGAAGCTTTCTTT. The full variable domain, in which reference TRBV5-5 and TRBJ1-1 provide the parts outside the CDR3, is DAGVTQSPTHLIKTRGQQVTLRCSPISGHKSVSWYQQVLGQGPQFIFQYYEKEERGRGNFPDRFSARQFPNYSSELNVNALLLGDSALYLCASSLRAEAFFGQGTRLTVV.